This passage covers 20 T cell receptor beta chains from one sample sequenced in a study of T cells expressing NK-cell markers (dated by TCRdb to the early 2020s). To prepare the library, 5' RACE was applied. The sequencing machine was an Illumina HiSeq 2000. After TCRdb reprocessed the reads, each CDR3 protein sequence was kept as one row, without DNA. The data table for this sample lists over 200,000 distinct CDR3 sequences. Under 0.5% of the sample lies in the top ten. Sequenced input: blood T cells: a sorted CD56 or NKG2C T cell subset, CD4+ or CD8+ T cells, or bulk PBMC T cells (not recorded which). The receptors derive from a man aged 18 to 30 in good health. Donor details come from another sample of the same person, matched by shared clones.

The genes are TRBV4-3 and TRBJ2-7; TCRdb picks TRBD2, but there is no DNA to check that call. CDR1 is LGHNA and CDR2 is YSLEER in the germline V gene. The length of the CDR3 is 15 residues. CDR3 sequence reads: CASSHDGTSGYEQYF.

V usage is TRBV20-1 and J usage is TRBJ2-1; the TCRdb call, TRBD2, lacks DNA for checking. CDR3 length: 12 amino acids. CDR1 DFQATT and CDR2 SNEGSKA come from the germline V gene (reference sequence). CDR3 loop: CSASGSWDEQFF.

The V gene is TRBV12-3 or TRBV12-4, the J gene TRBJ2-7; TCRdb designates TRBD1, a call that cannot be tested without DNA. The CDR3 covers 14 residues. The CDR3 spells CASSWGQGRYEQYF.

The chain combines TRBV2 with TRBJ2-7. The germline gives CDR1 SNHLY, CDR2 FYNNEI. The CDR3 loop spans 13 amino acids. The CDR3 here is CASSENGSPEQYF.

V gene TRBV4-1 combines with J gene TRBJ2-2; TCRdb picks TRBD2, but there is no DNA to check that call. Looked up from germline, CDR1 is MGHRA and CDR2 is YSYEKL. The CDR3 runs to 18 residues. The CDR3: CASSQTGLAGGGTGELFF.

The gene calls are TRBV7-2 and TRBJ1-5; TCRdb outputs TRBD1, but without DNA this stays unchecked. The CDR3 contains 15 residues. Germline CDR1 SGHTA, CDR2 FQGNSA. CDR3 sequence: CASSQGTGWNQPQHF.

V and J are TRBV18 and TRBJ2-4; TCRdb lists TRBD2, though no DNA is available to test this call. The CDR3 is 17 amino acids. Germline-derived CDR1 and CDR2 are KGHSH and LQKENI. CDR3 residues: CASSPARSLSAKNIQYF.

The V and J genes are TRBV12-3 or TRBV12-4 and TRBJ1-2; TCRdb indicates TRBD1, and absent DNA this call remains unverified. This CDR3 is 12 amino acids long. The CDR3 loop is CAIQGADYGYTF.

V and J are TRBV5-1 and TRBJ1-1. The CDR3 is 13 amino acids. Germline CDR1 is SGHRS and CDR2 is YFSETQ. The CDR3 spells CASSLTRRTEAFF.

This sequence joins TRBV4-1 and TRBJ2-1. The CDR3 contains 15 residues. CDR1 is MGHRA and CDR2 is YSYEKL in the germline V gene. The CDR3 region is CASSQDSAAGNEQFF.

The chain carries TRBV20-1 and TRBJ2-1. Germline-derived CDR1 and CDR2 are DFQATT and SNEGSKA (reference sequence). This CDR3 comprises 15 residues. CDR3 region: CSGLFHHYAYNEQFF.

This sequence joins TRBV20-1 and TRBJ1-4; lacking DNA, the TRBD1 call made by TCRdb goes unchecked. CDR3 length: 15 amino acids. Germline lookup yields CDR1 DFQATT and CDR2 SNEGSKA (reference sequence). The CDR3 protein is CSAREVQGVYEKLFF.

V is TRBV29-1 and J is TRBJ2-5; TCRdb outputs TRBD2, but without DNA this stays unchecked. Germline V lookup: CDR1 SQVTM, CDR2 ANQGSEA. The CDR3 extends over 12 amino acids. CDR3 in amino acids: CSVSRESETQYF.

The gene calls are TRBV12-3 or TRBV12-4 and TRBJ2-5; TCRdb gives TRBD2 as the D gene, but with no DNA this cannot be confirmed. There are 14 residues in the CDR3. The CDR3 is CASSFLAVEETQYF.

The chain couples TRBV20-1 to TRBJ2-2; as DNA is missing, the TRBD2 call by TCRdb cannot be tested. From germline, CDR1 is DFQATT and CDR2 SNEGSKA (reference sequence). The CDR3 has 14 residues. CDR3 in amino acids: CSAGRAGGTGELFF.

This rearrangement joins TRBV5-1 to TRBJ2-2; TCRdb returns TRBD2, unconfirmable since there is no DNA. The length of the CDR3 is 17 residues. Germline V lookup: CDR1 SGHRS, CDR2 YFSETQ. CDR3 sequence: CASSWGTSGRQDGELFF.

The CDR3 sequence: CASSAPAGTGGTGELFF. This chain links TRBV25-1 with TRBJ2-2; TCRdb designates TRBD1, a call that cannot be tested without DNA. CDR3 length equals 17 residues. Germline assignment: CDR1 MGHDK and CDR2 SYGVNS.

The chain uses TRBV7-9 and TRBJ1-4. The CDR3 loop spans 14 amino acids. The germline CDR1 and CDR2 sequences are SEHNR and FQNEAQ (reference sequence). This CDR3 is CASSLGSNGEKLFF.

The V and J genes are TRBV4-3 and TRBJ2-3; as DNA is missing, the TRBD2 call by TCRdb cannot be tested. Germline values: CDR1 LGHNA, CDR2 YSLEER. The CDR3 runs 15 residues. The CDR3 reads CASSLAGESTDTQYF.

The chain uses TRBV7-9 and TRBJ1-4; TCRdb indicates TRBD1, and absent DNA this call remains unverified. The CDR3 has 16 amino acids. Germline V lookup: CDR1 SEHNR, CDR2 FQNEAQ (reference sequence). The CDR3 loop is CASSTGQPTTNEKLFF.